These 15 T cell receptor beta chains came from one sample sequenced in a study of T cells after yellow fever vaccination. TCRdb independently ran MiXCR on the 5' RACE reads; one entry per CDR3 protein. Altogether some 300,000 distinct CDR3 sequences are present, about 8.3% being singletons, with the ten largest covering approximately 15%. The material sequenced was PBMCs, taken about 49 days after the first yellow fever vaccination. These receptors were obtained from a man aged 18 to 29 who received the YFV17D yellow fever vaccine.

This clonotype has more than one count but fewer than ten. V gene TRBV20-1 combines with J gene TRBJ2-2; D gene ambiguous. Trimming removed 5 bases at V and 7 bases at J, with 14 bases between. The V gene's germline CDR1 is DFQATT and CDR2 SNEGSKA (reference sequence). This CDR3 comprises 13 residues. The CDR3 DNA reads as TGCAGTGCTTCCACCGTGGGGAACGGGGAGCTGTTTTTT. Protein product: CSASTVGNGELFF.

This clonotype was seen more than once but under ten times. The V and J genes are TRBV5-1 and TRBJ1-4; the D gene is possibly TRBD1 (6 bases). Per germline, CDR1 SGHRS and CDR2 YFSETQ. V shed 1 base and J shed 8 bases, with 15 bases lying between them. The CDR3 has 15 amino acids. The CDR3 protein is CASSLSGTSFEKLFF. The CDR3 DNA reads as TGCGCCAGCAGCTTGTCCGGGACAAGCTTCGAAAAACTGTTTTTT.

This clonotype was seen a few times. One end of the junction is discordant with germline, which a read error may explain. This sequence joins TRBV7-7 and TRBJ2-3; 8 nucleotides match TRBD2. Germline CDR1 reads SSHAT; CDR2 reads FNYEAQ (reference sequence). The CDR3 covers 17 residues. The CDR3, as DNA: TGTGCTAGCAGCTTAGTAGCGGGGCCCTCTAGCACAGATACGCAGTATTTT. Amino acids: CASSLVAGPSSTDTQYF.

This clonotype occurred a few times. The chain links TRBV9 to TRBJ2-3; D is ambiguous. V was shortened by 4 bases and J by 3 bases, with 15 bases between the two germline ends. Per the germline V gene, CDR1 is SGDLS and CDR2 is YYNGEE. The CDR3 extends over 15 amino acids. This chain's CDR3 is CASSPGVGTTDTQYF. In nucleotides, the CDR3 is TGTGCCAGCAGCCCAGGCGTGGGTACGACAGATACGCAGTATTTT.

This clonotype was found many times. V usage is TRBV4-1 and J usage is TRBJ2-3; 7 nucleotides line up with TRBD2. The germline gives CDR1 MGHRA, CDR2 YSYEKL. The ends lost 1 base at V and 1 base at J; junction bases unmatched: 5. The CDR3 consists of 16 residues. The CDR3 bases are TGCGCCAGCAGCCAAGTGACCAGCGGGGGCACAGATACGCAGTATTTT. The encoded protein is CASSQVTSGGTDTQYF.

This clonotype was detected ten times or more. J is TRBJ2-7 and V is TRBV12-3 or TRBV12-4; D may be TRBD1 or TRBD2 (7 bases each). Trimming shortened V by 6 bases and J by 4 bases, and 13 bases separated the two germline ends. The CDR3 spans 13 residues. CDR3 protein: CASSRQGGYEQYF. The CDR3 coding sequence is TGTGCCAGCAGCCGACAGGGAGGGTACGAGCAGTACTTC.

The gene calls are TRBV5-4 and TRBJ1-1, with D unclear. There are 15 residues in the CDR3. CDR1 is SGHNT and CDR2 is YYREEE in the germline V gene (reference sequence). Trimming took 1 base from V and 6 from J, leaving 16 bases between them. CDR3 sequence (DNA): TGTGCCAGCAGCTTGTTTGCCGCAGGCATTGCTGAAGCTTTCTTT. Its translation is CASSLFAAGIAEAFF. The full variable domain, in which reference TRBV5-4 and TRBJ1-1 provide the parts outside the CDR3, is ETGVTQSPTHLIKTRGQQVTLRCSSQSGHNTVSWYQQALGQGPQFIFQYYREEENGRGNFPPRFSGLQFPNYSSELNVNALELDDSALYLCASSLFAAGIAEAFFGQGTRLTVV.

The V and J genes are TRBV5-1 and TRBJ1-4; the match to TRBD1 covers 10 bases. The CDR3 is 13 residues long. Germline lookup yields CDR1 SGHRS and CDR2 YFSETQ. V gave up 3 bases and J gave up 8 bases; unmatched junction bases: 1. The CDR3: CASSWDRGEKLFF. The CDR3 DNA sequence: TGCGCCAGCAGCTGGGACAGGGGCGAAAAACTGTTTTTT.

This clonotype was seen a few times. The chain recombines TRBV12-3 or TRBV12-4 with TRBJ1-2, with D possibly matching TRBD1 (6 bases). With 1 base removed from V and 4 bases from J, the gap between germline ends came to 16 bases. This CDR3 contains 16 residues. The CDR3 loop is CASSLGLGADGYGYTF. CDR3 nucleotides: TGTGCCAGCAGTTTAGGTTTGGGGGCCGATGGCTATGGCTACACCTTC.

Notes on this clonotype: It may be a read error: a sequence one base away is much more abundant. This rearrangement joins TRBV27 to TRBJ1-5; D may be TRBD1 (5 bases). From germline, CDR1 is MNHEY and CDR2 SMNVEV (reference sequence). This CDR3 has 14 amino acids. The CDR3 DNA reads as TGTGTCAGCAGCCACGGACAAATGGGCCAGCCCCAGCATTTT. It codes for CVSSHGQMGQPQHF.

V gene TRBV24-1 combines with J gene TRBJ2-1, with D perhaps TRBD2 (6 bases). In germline, CDR1 is KGHDR, CDR2 SFDVKD. The CDR3 runs to 18 residues. V lost 5 bases, J lost 0 bases, and 19 bases lay in between. The CDR3 sequence is CATSASSAGLSSYNEQFF. The CDR3 nucleotides read TGTGCCACCAGTGCCTCCTCGGCGGGGTTAAGCTCCTACAATGAGCAGTTCTTC.

This clonotype has a count of ten or more. The genes are TRBV5-4 and TRBJ2-1, with TRBD2 as a possible D gene (5 bases). The V and J ends lost 4 bases and 4 bases respectively, with 15 bases between them. Germline V gene lookup returns CDR1 SGHNT and CDR2 YYREEE (reference sequence). This CDR3 has 15 residues. CDR3 region: CASSADLGDYNEQFF. The CDR3 DNA is TGTGCCAGCAGCGCCGACTTGGGAGATTACAATGAGCAGTTCTTC.

Remarks on this clonotype: This may stem from a read error, because a much larger clone lies one nucleotide away. The CDR3 protein is CAGREGARTINNEQFF. Written as DNA, the CDR3 is TGTGCCGGCAGGGAGGGAGCAAGAACGATTAACAATGAGCAGTTCTTC. This chain links TRBV28 with TRBJ2-1; 7 bases map to TRBD2. Germline values: CDR1 MDHEN, CDR2 SYDVKM. The CDR3 spans 16 residues.

The gene calls are TRBV12-3 or TRBV12-4 and TRBJ1-1; D is unresolved. V gave up 6 bases and J gave up 2 bases, with 10 bases separating them. The CDR3 loop spans 13 amino acids. Here the CDR3 reads CASSPNYNTEAFF. The CDR3 region has the DNA TGTGCCAGCAGCCCTAATTATAACACTGAAGCTTTCTTT.

This clonotype has at least ten counts. The chain carries TRBV18 and TRBJ2-1; either TRBD1 or TRBD2 may fit D (5 bases each). This CDR3 has 12 amino acids. Between the trimmed V and J ends, which lost 5 bases and 14 bases, there was a span of 16 bases. Germline CDR1 KGHSH, CDR2 LQKENI. The DNA for the CDR3 is TGTGCCAGCTCAACCGACTCCAGGGACGAGTTCTTC. It encodes CASSTDSRDEFF.